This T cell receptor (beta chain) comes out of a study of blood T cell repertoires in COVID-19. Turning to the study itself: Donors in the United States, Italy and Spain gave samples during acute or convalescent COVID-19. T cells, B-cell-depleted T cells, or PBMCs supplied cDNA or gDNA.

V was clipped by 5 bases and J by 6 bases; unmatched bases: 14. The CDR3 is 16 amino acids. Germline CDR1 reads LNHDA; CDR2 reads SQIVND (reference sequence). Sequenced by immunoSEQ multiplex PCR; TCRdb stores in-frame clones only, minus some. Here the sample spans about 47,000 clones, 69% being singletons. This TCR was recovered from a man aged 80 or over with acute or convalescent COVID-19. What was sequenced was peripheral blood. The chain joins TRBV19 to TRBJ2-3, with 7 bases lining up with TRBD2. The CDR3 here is CASSVGLVGILDTQYF. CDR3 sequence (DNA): TGTGCCAGTAGTGTCGGACTAGTAGGTATTTTGGATACGCAGTATTTT.